This T cell receptor beta chain was profiled in a study of blood T cell repertoires in COVID-19 (dated by TCRdb to the early 2020s). Study-wide context: The collaborator samples originated in the United States, Italy and Spain and spanned the acute and convalescent phases of COVID-19. The material from the prospective study consisted of cDNA or gDNA derived from T cells, B-cell-depleted T cells, or PBMCs. Deeply sampled blood TCRbeta repertoires from subjects exposed to, actively infected with, or recovered from COVID-19 were included in the dataset. The repertoires were released in a freely available public database intended as a resource for research on the immune response to SARS-CoV-2. The samples were drawn from two sources: the first 160 participants of the ongoing ImmuneRACE study, and 1,000 to 1,500 subjects contributed by 6 global collaborators. A de-identified subject ID, COVID-19 status, age in years and sex were almost always included in the sample metadata. Where HLA class I and class II types were available, the types were taken from metadata supplied by the sample provider, not from assay-based typing.

A second Seattle source provided samples from volunteer blood donors who had recovered from COVID-19. Collaborating institutions collected whole blood in K2EDTA tubes following their own protocols. For TCRbeta analysis, collaborators shipped samples in one of three forms: frozen whole blood, isolated PBMCs, or DNA extracted from either of those sample types. What the research found in general, with its limitations: The amount of clinical and demographic metadata varied by source and participant and was provided uncurated.

The CDR3, from cysteine to phenylalanine, totals 15 residues. Solely the CDR3 DNA is kept, with 45 bases framed from the first base. TCRbeta CDR3 regions were amplified from genomic DNA by means of the immunoSEQ Assay, a bias-controlled multiplex PCR. Turning to the authors' computational methods: Within the assay, amplification of reference gene primers was used to estimate how many nucleated cells each sample contained. Sequence reads were collapsed and filtered to measure the absolute abundance of every unique TCRbeta CDR3 rearrangement. For each sample, productive Simpson clonality was calculated by taking the square root of Simpson's diversity index across productive rearrangements. The clones in this table, taken by TCRdb from immuneACCESS, are in-frame only. Not every clone is retained; where verified, under half of the shortfall comes from an unresolved V gene, and the cause of the rest is unknown. That table furnishes V, J and clone size, whereas the DNA furnished D and trimming. For this sample there are roughly 200,000 clones; about 86% appear just once. In total, the top ten clones hold about 6.2% of the sample.

On this clone itself: Its antigen is still unknown. Per-base quality was not reported, and no clone a single base away is much larger than it.

The V gene is TRBV21-1 and the J gene is TRBJ1-5; the table's D call, TRBD1, has no DNA check behind it. TRBV21-1 is listed as a pseudogene. The receptor was derived from a man aged 60 to 75 who had recovered from COVID-19. The specimen was peripheral blood. Read as DNA, the sequence is TGTGCCAGCAGCAAGAGGGGGCCAGGGCAGCAGCCCCAGCATTTT. Translation gives CASSKRGPGQQPQHF.